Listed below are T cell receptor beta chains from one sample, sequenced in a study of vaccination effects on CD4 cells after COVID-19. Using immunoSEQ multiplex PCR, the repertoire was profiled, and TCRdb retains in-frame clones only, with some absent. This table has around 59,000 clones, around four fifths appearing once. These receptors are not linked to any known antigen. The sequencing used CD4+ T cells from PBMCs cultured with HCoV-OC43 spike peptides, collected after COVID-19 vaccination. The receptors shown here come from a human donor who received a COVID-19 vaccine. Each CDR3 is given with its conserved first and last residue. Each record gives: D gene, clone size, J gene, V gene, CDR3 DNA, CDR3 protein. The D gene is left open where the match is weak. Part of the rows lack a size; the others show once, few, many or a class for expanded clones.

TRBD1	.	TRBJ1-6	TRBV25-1	TGTGCCAGCAGAGCTTTTACAGGGGGCTCGGCACCCCTCCACTTT	CASRAFTGGSAPLHF
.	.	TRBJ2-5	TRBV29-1	TGCAGCGCGTCCGGGGGGACAGCACAAGAGACCCAGTACTTC	CSASGGTAQETQYF
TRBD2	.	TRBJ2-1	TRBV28	TGTGCCCTCGGGACTAGTGGGTTCCATGAGCAGTTCTTC	CALGTSGFHEQFF
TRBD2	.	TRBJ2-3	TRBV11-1	TGTGCCAGCAGCGCCCGACTAGCGGGGGTGAATACGCAGTATTTT	CASSARLAGVNTQYF
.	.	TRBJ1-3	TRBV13	TGTGCCAGCAGCTTAGCCCAGCTCTCTGGAAACACCATATATTTT	CASSLAQLSGNTIYF
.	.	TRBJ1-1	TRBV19	TGTGCCAGTAGTACAGGGACGGTGAACACTGAAGCTTTCTTT	CASSTGTVNTEAFF
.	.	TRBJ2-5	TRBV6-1	TGTGCCAGCAGTGAATCGCGAGGAGAGACCCAGTACTTC	CASSESRGETQYF
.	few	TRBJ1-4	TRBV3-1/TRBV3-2	TGTGCCAGCAGCCAAGGAGGGGAAAAACTGTTTTTT	CASSQGGEKLFF
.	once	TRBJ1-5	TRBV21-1	TGTGCCAGCAAAGCCGGACAGCCTGACACTCACAATCAGCCCCAGCATTTT	CASKAGQPDTHNQPQHF
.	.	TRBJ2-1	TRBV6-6	TGTGCCAGCACCAGAACAGACTACAATGAGCAGTTCTTC	CASTRTDYNEQFF
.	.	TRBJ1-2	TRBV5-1	TGCGCCAGCAGTTCCGACGGCCAGAGCTATGGCTACACCTTC	CASSSDGQSYGYTF
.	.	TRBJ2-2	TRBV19	TGTGCCAGTAGAACAGCCTCAACGAACACCGGGGAGCTGTTTTTT	CASRTASTNTGELFF
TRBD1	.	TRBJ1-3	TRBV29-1	TGCAGCGTTGAAACCGGGACAGGGCTGGGAAACACCATATATTTT	CSVETGTGLGNTIYF
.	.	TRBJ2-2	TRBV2	TGTGCCAGCAGTGAGAGTCTAAGGAACACCGGGGAGCTGTTTTTT	CASSESLRNTGELFF
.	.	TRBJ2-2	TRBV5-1	TGCGCCAGCAGCCCCTCAAATTGGATCACAGAGAACACCGGGGAGCTGTTTTTT	CASSPSNWITENTGELFF
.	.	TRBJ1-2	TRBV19	TGTGCCAGTAGTATGGGGGCTGGCTATGGCTACACCTTC	CASSMGAGYGYTF
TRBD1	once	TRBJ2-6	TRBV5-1	TGCGCCAGCAGCCCGGCGGCGCAGGGGGCGCCTGGGGCCAACGTCCTGACTTTC	CASSPAAQGAPGANVLTF
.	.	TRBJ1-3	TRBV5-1	TGCGCCAGCAGCTTCTCAGGGTCTTACGGAAACACCATATATTTT	CASSFSGSYGNTIYF
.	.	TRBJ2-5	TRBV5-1	TGCGCCAGCAGCCGGCAGGGTGACCAAGAGACCCAGTACTTC	CASSRQGDQETQYF
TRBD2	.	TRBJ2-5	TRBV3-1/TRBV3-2	TGTGCCAGCAGCCTGACTAGCGGGGGGCCTCAGGAGACCCAGTACTTC	CASSLTSGGPQETQYF
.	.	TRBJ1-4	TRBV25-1	TGTGCCAGCGGATTGAGTGCAACTAATGAAAAACTGTTTTTT	CASGLSATNEKLFF
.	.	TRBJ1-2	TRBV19	TGTGCCAGTAAGGGGAGCTCGGACTATGGCTACACCTTC	CASKGSSDYGYTF
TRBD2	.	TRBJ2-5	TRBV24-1	TGTGCCACCAGTGTTGGGACTAGCGGGGCGCTCCAAGAGACCCAGTACTTC	CATSVGTSGALQETQYF
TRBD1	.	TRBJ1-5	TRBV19	TGTGCCAGTAGTCGACAGGGTTGGGATCAGCCCCAGCATTTT	CASSRQGWDQPQHF
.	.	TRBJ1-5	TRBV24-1	TGTGCCACCAGTGAGACGACAGGGCCCCAGCATTTT	CATSETTGPQHF
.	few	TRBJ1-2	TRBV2	TGTGCCAGCAGTGAAGCAAAGGGCTCGCGCGGCTACACCTTC	CASSEAKGSRGYTF
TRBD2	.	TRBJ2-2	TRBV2	TGTGCCAGCACTACTAGCGGGGGGGCTCTCACCGGGGAGCTGTTTTTT	CASTTSGGALTGELFF
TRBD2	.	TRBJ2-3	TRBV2	TGTGCCAGCAGTGAAGCAGCGGGGGGAGGTACGCAGTATTTT	CASSEAAGGGTQYF
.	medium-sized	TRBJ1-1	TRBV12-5	TGTGCTAGTGGTTTGGTACAGAACACTGAAGCTTTCTTT	CASGLVQNTEAFF
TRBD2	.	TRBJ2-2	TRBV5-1	TGCGCCAGCAGACCCGGACTAGCGGGGCGCACCGGGGAGCTGTTTTTT	CASRPGLAGRTGELFF
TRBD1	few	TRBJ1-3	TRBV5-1	TGCGCCAGCAGCTGGACAGGGGCGGACTCTGGAAACACCATATATTTT	CASSWTGADSGNTIYF
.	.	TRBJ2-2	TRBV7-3	TGTGCCAGCAGCCGGCTTTCGGCAGGGAACACCGGGGAGCTGTTTTTT	CASSRLSAGNTGELFF
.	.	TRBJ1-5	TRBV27	TGTGCCAGCAGACGACAGATTAATAGCAATCAGCCCCAGCATTTT	CASRRQINSNQPQHF
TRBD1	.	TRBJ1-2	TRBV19	TGTGCCAGTCATCCAACCGGGACAGACTATGGCTACACCTTC	CASHPTGTDYGYTF
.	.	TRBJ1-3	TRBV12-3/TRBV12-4	TGTGCCAGCAGTTTCCGGGGTGGAAACACCATATATTTT	CASSFRGGNTIYF
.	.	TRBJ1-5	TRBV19	TGTGCCAGTAGTATAAATGGGGATCAGCCCCAGCATTTT	CASSINGDQPQHF
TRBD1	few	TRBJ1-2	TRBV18	TGTGCCAGCTCACTGACAGGGGGGAACTATGGCTACACCTTC	CASSLTGGNYGYTF
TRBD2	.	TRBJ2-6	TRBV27	TGTGCCAGCAGTTTGCTAGCGGGGGGTCTCTCTGGGGCCAACGTCCTGACTTTC	CASSLLAGGLSGANVLTF
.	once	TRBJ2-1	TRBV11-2	TGTGCCAGCAGCCTCGACGCCAGGGTTGGCGAGCAGTTCTTC	CASSLDARVGEQFF
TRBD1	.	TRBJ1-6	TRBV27	TGTGCCAGCAGTTTTGCCAGGGGGCTATTATCACCCCTCCACTTT	CASSFARGLLSPLHF
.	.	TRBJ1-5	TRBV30	TGTGCCTGGAGTGTACTTCAGGAACAGCCCCAGCATTTT	CAWSVLQEQPQHF
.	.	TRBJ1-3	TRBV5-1	TGCGCCAGCAGCTATGTCTCTGGAAACACCATATATTTT	CASSYVSGNTIYF